A selection of T cell receptor beta chains follows, all from one sample in a study of blood T cell repertoires in COVID-19. Libraries were prepared by immunoSEQ multiplex PCR; TCRdb keeps only in-frame clonotypes and omits some of them. This table holds over 200,000 clones, nearly 90% found once. The sample was PBMCs or T cells enriched from blood (not recorded which). The receptors come from a young woman with acute COVID-19. Each CDR3 is given with its conserved first and last residue. A D gene is named only where the DNA matches it firmly. Expanded clones get a size class; other rows say once, few or many, or leave the size out.

J | D | V | size | CDR3 | DNA
TRBJ1-1 | TRBD1 | TRBV29-1 | . | CSGDRENTEAFF | TGCAGCGGTGACAGGGAAAACACTGAAGCTTTCTTT
TRBJ1-1 | . | TRBV7-3 | few | CASSSQVNTEAFF | TGTGCCAGCAGCTCCCAGGTGAACACTGAAGCTTTCTTT
TRBJ2-3 | . | TRBV5-5 | . | CASSRSGDRTDTQYF | TGTGCCAGCAGCCGCTCAGGGGACCGCACAGATACGCAGTATTTT
TRBJ2-7 | . | TRBV12-3/TRBV12-4 | . | CASSLPGYEQYF | TGTGCCAGCAGTTTGCCAGGGTACGAGCAGTACTTC
TRBJ2-5 | TRBD2 | TRBV28 | once | CASSDSGAVQETQYF | TGTGCCAGCAGTGATAGCGGGGCTGTCCAAGAGACCCAGTACTTC
TRBJ1-1 | . | TRBV11-3 | . | CASSSDRNTEAFF | TGTGCCAGCAGCTCGGACAGGAACACTGAAGCTTTCTTT
TRBJ1-2 | . | TRBV7-9 | . | CASSFEIGGTAYGYTF | TGTGCCAGCAGCTTCGAAATCGGGGGGACCGCCTATGGCTACACCTTC
TRBJ2-3 | TRBD1 | TRBV29-1 | . | CSVEPDRGNTQYF | TGCAGCGTCGAACCCGACAGGGGGAATACGCAGTATTTT
TRBJ1-4 | . | TRBV30 | once | CAWSRLGGEKLFF | TGTGCCTGGAGTCGGCTAGGGGGTGAAAAACTGTTTTTT
TRBJ2-5 | TRBD1 | TRBV2 | . | CAGGTGQETQYF | TGTGCCGGAGGGACAGGACAAGAGACCCAGTACTTC
TRBJ2-7 | TRBD1 | TRBV29-1 | . | CSAGDRESVGQYF | TGCAGCGCGGGGGACAGGGAATCTGTTGGGCAGTACTTC
TRBJ2-5 | . | TRBV14 | . | CASSHLRGVYQETQYF | TGTGCCAGCAGCCATCTTCGCGGGGTGTACCAAGAGACCCAGTACTTC
TRBJ1-1 | . | TRBV5-5 | . | CASSPAGDTEAFF | TGTGCCAGCAGCCCGGCCGGGGACACTGAAGCTTTCTTT
TRBJ2-1 | . | TRBV7-8 | . | CASSLAGGLINEQFF | TGTGCCAGCAGCTTAGCGGGGGGTCTAATTAATGAGCAGTTCTTC
TRBJ1-1 | . | TRBV7-2 | . | CASSFYSEAFF | TGTGCCAGCAGCTTTTATTCTGAAGCTTTCTTT
TRBJ1-1 | . | TRBV7-2 | . | CASSLDATLREAFF | TGTGCCAGCAGCTTAGATGCGACACTCCGTGAAGCTTTCTTT
TRBJ1-2 | TRBD1 | TRBV19 | . | CASSETGNYGYTF | TGTGCCAGTAGTGAGACAGGGAATTATGGCTACACCTTC
TRBJ1-5 | TRBD1 | TRBV18 | . | CASSPPGTGSNQPQHF | TGTGCCAGCTCACCCCCCGGGACAGGGTCCAATCAGCCCCAGCATTTT
TRBJ1-5 | TRBD1 | TRBV12-3/TRBV12-4 | . | CASKTGDQPQHF | TGTGCCAGTAAGACAGGGGATCAGCCCCAGCATTTT
TRBJ1-1 | . | TRBV7-9 | . | CASSLEGGPTEAFF | TGTGCCAGCAGCTTGGAGGGTGGCCCCACTGAAGCTTTCTTT
TRBJ1-3 | . | TRBV19 | . | CASSVQQGNSGNTIYF | TGTGCCAGTAGTGTACAACAGGGCAACTCTGGAAACACCATATATTTT
TRBJ1-6 | . | TRBV10-3 | . | CAISESGENNSPLHF | TGTGCCATCAGTGAGTCCGGGGAAAATAATTCACCCCTCCACTTT
TRBJ1-1 | . | TRBV11-3 | . | CASSPTANTEAFF | TGTGCCAGCAGCCCCACAGCGAACACTGAAGCTTTCTTT
TRBJ2-5 | TRBD2 | TRBV2 | . | CASSARLAEIPEKETQYF | TGTGCCAGCAGTGCGAGACTAGCGGAAATCCCGGAAAAAGAGACCCAGTACTTC
TRBJ2-3 | TRBD2 | TRBV6-4 | . | CATSLAGFSDTQYF | TGTGCCACCTCACTAGCGGGGTTTTCAGATACGCAGTATTTT
TRBJ2-7 | TRBD2 | TRBV19 | . | CASSIVAGEPYEQYF | TGTGCCAGTAGTATCGTAGCGGGGGAGCCCTACGAGCAGTACTTC
TRBJ1-2 | . | TRBV2 | . | CASSEAGDTWGYTF | TGTGCCAGCAGTGAAGCGGGGGACACCTGGGGCTACACCTTC
TRBJ2-1 | . | TRBV3-1/TRBV3-2 | once | CASSPRTGGPLYSYNEQFF | TGTGCCAGCAGCCCCCGGACTGGGGGCCCACTCTACTCCTACAATGAGCAGTTCTTC
TRBJ1-1 | . | TRBV19 | . | CASRTGSTEAFF | TGTGCCAGTAGAACGGGGAGCACTGAAGCTTTCTTT
TRBJ1-1 | . | TRBV7-8 | . | CASSLMDSQNTEAFF | TGTGCCAGCAGCTTAATGGACAGCCAAAACACTGAAGCTTTCTTT
TRBJ2-7 | . | TRBV19 | . | CASSIRDTTGEQYF | TGTGCCAGTAGTATCCGGGACACCACGGGCGAGCAGTACTTC
TRBJ2-1 | TRBD2 | TRBV13 | once | CASRGLAGDSYNEQFF | TGTGCCAGCCGAGGACTAGCGGGGGACTCCTACAATGAGCAGTTCTTC
TRBJ1-5 | . | TRBV18 | . | CASSYGRREAGAQHF | TGTGCCAGCTCCTATGGTAGGAGGGAAGCTGGAGCCCAGCATTTT
TRBJ1-1 | . | TRBV11-2 | . | CASSLNGEKAFF | TGTGCCAGCAGCTTAAACGGAGAGAAAGCTTTCTTT
TRBJ2-1 | TRBD1 | TRBV6-4 | . | CASRGDRGLNEQFF | TGTGCCAGCAGAGGAGACAGGGGGCTCAATGAGCAGTTCTTC
TRBJ1-2 | . | TRBV7-9 | . | CASSLEETNYGYTF | TGTGCCAGCAGCTTAGAGGAGACGAACTATGGCTACACCTTC
TRBJ2-7 | TRBD1 | TRBV28 | once | CASSLSGTGGSEQYF | TGTGCCAGCAGTCTCTCCGGGACAGGGGGCTCCGAGCAGTACTTC
TRBJ1-5 | . | TRBV7-2 | . | CASSYGQNYQPQHF | TGTGCCAGCAGCTACGGACAAAACTATCAGCCCCAGCATTTT
TRBJ2-7 | TRBD1 | TRBV7-8 | . | CASSLYRGYGQYF | TGTGCCAGCAGCTTATACAGGGGGTACGGGCAGTACTTC
TRBJ1-2 | TRBD1 | TRBV29-1 | . | CSSSTGESGYTF | TGCAGCTCCTCGACAGGGGAGTCTGGCTACACCTTC
TRBJ2-5 | TRBD2 | TRBV6-5 | . | CASSSGAGGQETQYF | TGTGCCAGCAGTTCTGGGGCGGGGGGGCAAGAGACCCAGTACTTC
TRBJ2-5 | . | TRBV2 | . | CASSIQETQYF | TGTGCCAGCAGTATACAAGAGACCCAGTACTTC
TRBJ2-5 | TRBD1 | TRBV11-1 | once | CASSLAGDRHETQYF | TGTGCCAGCAGCTTAGCCGGGGACAGGCACGAGACCCAGTACTTC
TRBJ1-5 | . | TRBV9 | . | CASIPPYSDRQAGNQPQHF | TGTGCCAGCATCCCCCCCTACTCGGATAGACAAGCCGGCAATCAGCCCCAGCATTTT
TRBJ1-3 | . | TRBV27 | . | CASSLTGSSGNTIYF | TGTGCCAGCAGTCTGACAGGCAGCTCTGGAAACACCATATATTTT
TRBJ1-4 | . | TRBV5-1 | few | CASSLGRADEKLFF | TGCGCCAGCAGCTTAGGCAGGGCGGATGAAAAACTGTTTTTT
TRBJ2-3 | TRBD2 | TRBV5-6 | . | CASSFQRGVSTDTQYF | TGTGCCAGCAGCTTCCAGCGGGGGGTTAGCACAGATACGCAGTATTTT